The sequence of this T cell receptor beta chain was determined in a study of blood T cell repertoires in COVID-19 (dated by TCRdb to about 2020). Turning to the overall study: Collaborator samples came from the United States, Italy and Spain and covered acute and convalescent phases of COVID-19. The prospective study material was composed of cDNA or gDNA derived from T cells, B-cell-depleted T cells, or PBMCs. Samples came from the ongoing ImmuneRACE study (first 160 participants) plus 1,254 subjects from 6 global collaborators. Nearly every sample came with metadata listing a de-identified subject ID, COVID-19 status, age in years and sex. The repertoires were made available in a free public database intended to serve as a resource for research on the immune response to SARS-CoV-2. HLA class I and class II types, where available, came from metadata supplied by the sample provider rather than from assay-based typing. The dataset comprised deeply sampled blood TCRbeta repertoires from subjects exposed to, actively infected with, or recovered from COVID-19.

In the case of this clone: It lacks a known antigen. No base-level quality is on record; no much larger clone is a single base apart.

The investigation overall reported the following: The amount of clinical and demographic metadata varied by source and participant and was provided uncurated.

Each collaborating institution followed its own protocols to collect whole blood in K2EDTA tubes. Collaborator samples were shipped for TCRbeta analysis as frozen whole blood, isolated PBMCs, or DNA extracted from either sample type. TCRbeta CDR3 regions were amplified from genomic DNA by means of the immunoSEQ Assay, a bias-controlled multiplex PCR. The source study handled its data this way. Within the assay, amplification of reference gene primers was used to estimate how many nucleated cells each sample contained. Sequence reads were collapsed and filtered to measure the absolute abundance of every unique TCRbeta CDR3 rearrangement. For each sample, productive Simpson clonality was calculated as the square root of Simpson's diversity index over productive rearrangements. This is the immuneACCESS table as TCRdb keeps it, with only in-frame sequences that have V and J called. A part of the clones is gone; compared with another copy, unresolved V genes explain less than half, and the rest is unexplained. V and J calls plus clone size are reproduced from that table; the DNA served to infer D and trimming. The sample contains under 250,000 clones, 80% of them found a single time. The ten largest clones take up 9.5% to 15% of the sample.

The specimen sequenced was peripheral blood. This TCR was recovered from a human donor in a cohort sampled during active COVID-19.

The base sequence is TGTGCCAGCAGCGCGCTTAATGAAAAACTGTTTTTT. This sequence encodes CASSALNEKLFF. The rearrangement combines TRBV3-1 (or the pseudogene TRBV3-2) with TRBJ1-4, with the identity of the D gene unclear. The V end loses 5 bases and the J end loses 4 bases, and a stretch of 5 bases separates them. The germline V gene encodes CDR1 LGHDT and CDR2 YNNKEL (reference sequence). There are 12 amino acids in the CDR3, from cysteine to phenylalanine inclusive. The kept DNA is CDR3 alone, 36 bases in frame from the first base.